These 6 T cell receptor beta chains share one sample of origin, sequenced in a study of blood T cells in healthy people across ages. It was with a sample-barcoded 5' primer and a J-beta primer mix that a second PCR of roughly 7 to 11 cycles was run. TCRdb processed the 5' RACE reads anew with MiXCR; each CDR3 protein has one entry. The sample lists roughly 800,000 distinct CDR3 sequences, 55% to 70% occurring once. The sample consisted of blood. The receptor source for this set is a man aged 30 to 39 in good health.

The chain employs TRBV7-2 and TRBJ2-4; 8 nucleotides align to TRBD2. The DNA end is a closer match to TRBJ2-7, so the J assignment may be wrong. The CDR3 loop spans 15 amino acids. The germline CDR1 and CDR2 sequences are SGHTA and FQGNSA. This CDR3 reads CASSPGLADSYEQYF. The CDR3 bases are TGTGCCAGCAGCCCTGGACTAGCAGACTCCTACGAGCAGTACTTC.

This chain uses TRBV5-6 with TRBJ1-2; D possibly corresponds to TRBD1 (6 bases). CDR3 length equals 16 residues. CDR1 SGHDT and CDR2 YYEEEE come from the germline V gene. With 1 base removed from V and 3 bases from J, the gap between germline ends came to 16 bases. This CDR3 is CASSLLSRGQHYGYTF. CDR3 bases: TGTGCCAGCAGCTTGTTATCACGGGGACAACACTATGGCTACACCTTC.

CDR3 coding DNA: TGTGCCAGCAGCCTTACCGATACTGGCGGATATTCACCCCTCCACTTT. Amino acids: CASSLTDTGGYSPLHF. The chain recombines TRBV6-6 with TRBJ1-6; D is unresolved. This CDR3 is built from 16 residues. CDR1 is MNHNY and CDR2 is SVGAGI in the germline V gene (reference sequence). V lost 6 bases to trimming and J lost 8 bases, with 20 bases between them.

This clonotype was detected once. The gene calls are TRBV10-3 and TRBJ2-7; D is unresolved. The CDR3 is 11 amino acids. The V and J ends lost 7 bases and 7 bases respectively, with 11 bases between them. CDR1 and CDR2 from the germline V gene are ENHRY and SYGVKD. The DNA of the CDR3 is TGTGCCATCATGAGTTACAATGAGCAGTACTTC. Translated, it gives CAIMSYNEQYF.

V and J are TRBV7-6 and TRBJ2-1; D is undetermined. Trimming cost V 1 base and J 6 bases, with 7 bases left between them. Germline values: CDR1 SGHVS, CDR2 FNYEAQ. This CDR3 is built from 13 residues. The CDR3 coding sequence is TGTGCCAGCAGCTTAGGGGATGTCAATGAGCAGTTCTTC. Protein sequence: CASSLGDVNEQFF.

This sequence joins TRBV10-3 and TRBJ1-2; D unclear. This CDR3 has 14 residues. Germline-derived CDR1 and CDR2 are ENHRY and SYGVKD. Deletions cut 0 bases from V and 7 bases from J, with 12 bases between. This CDR3 reads CAISESIQQAGYTF. The CDR3, as DNA: TGTGCCATCAGTGAGTCGATCCAGCAGGCTGGCTACACCTTC.